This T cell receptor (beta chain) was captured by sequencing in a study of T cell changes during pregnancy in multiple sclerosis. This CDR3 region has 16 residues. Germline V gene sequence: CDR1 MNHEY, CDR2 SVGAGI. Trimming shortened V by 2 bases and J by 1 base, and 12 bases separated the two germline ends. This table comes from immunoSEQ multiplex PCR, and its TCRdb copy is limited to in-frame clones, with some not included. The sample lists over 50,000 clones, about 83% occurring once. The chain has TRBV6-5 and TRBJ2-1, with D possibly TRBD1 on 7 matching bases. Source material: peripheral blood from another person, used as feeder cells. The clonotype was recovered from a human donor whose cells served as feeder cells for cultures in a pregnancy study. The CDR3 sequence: CASSYEAGGSYNEQFF. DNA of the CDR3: TGTGCCAGCAGTTACGAGGCAGGGGGGTCCTACAATGAGCAGTTCTTC.